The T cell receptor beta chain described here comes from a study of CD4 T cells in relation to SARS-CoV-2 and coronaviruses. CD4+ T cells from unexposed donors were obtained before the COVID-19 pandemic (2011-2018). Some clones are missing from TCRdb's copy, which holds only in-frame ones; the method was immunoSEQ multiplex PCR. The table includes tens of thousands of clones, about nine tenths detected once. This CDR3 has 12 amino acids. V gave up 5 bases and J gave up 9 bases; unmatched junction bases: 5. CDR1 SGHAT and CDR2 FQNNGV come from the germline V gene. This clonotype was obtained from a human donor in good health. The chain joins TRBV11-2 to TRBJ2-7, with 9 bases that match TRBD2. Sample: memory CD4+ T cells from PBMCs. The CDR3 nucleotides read TGTGCCAGCAGCGTGCGGGAGGGCGGGCAGTACTTC. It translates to CASSVREGGQYF.